This TCR beta chain was profiled in a study of blood T cell repertoires in COVID-19. Study details: Samples taken during acute and convalescent COVID-19 were collected in the United States, Italy and Spain. The cDNA or gDNA used as material had been derived from T cells, B-cell-depleted T cells, or PBMCs.

Original processing notes: Counts of nucleated cells, estimated from reference gene primer amplification, were obtained. Sequencing was performed with immunoSEQ multiplex PCR; in TCRdb, only in-frame clones are kept and a portion is missing. That table is the source of V, J and clone size, and D and trimming were worked out from the DNA. The table has approximately 90,000 clones, around 86% seen once. Germline V lookup: CDR1 LNHDA, CDR2 SQIVND (reference sequence). Trimming removed 6 bases at V and 8 bases at J, with 13 bases between. This CDR3 contains 12 residues. This TCR derives from a woman of 80 years or more with acute or convalescent COVID-19. Specimen: peripheral blood. The chain recombines TRBV19 with TRBJ1-2, with D perhaps matching TRBD1 (5 bases). The CDR3: CASSLGVWGYTF. In nucleotides, the CDR3 is TGTGCCAGTAGCCTAGGGGTCTGGGGCTACACCTTC.